This T cell receptor beta chain is from a study of regulatory T cells in long-lasting Graves disease (dated by TCRdb to the early 2020s). For context, the study as a whole: Antithyroid drugs had been taken for less than 3 months by newly diagnosed Graves' disease patients. Patients with persistent Graves' disease were compared with patients with newly diagnosed Graves' disease using TCR sequencing and RNA sequencing of peripheral blood. The study was registered as a clinical trial and conducted in China. A total of roughly 33 samples were covered by TCR sequencing, comprising around 13 persistent and around 20 newly diagnosed Graves' disease patients. The study at large found these results: Compared with newly diagnosed patients, patients with persistent Graves' disease had lower TCR Shannon entropy and fewer highly expanded clones, which suggests clonal expansion. More public clonotypes were shared among persistent patients (around 3,000) than among newly diagnosed patients (roughly 1,000). The authors noted that the small sample size was a limitation that may lower accuracy. TRBV28, TRBJ1-2 and TRBJ2-5 were preferentially used in persistent disease, while TRBV20-1 and TRBJ2-1 were favored in newly diagnosed disease. The study examined only peripheral blood because the primary lesion, thyroid tissue, could not be accessed. Sequencing and analysis were restricted to the TCR beta chain.

Ten or more counts support this clonotype. The antigen this receptor binds is unknown. No qualities accompany the bases; no much larger clone lies one base away. The germline V gene provides CDR1 SGDLS and CDR2 YYNGEE. The CDR3 runs 14 residues from the cysteine to the phenylalanine. Only the CDR3 portion is preserved as DNA: 42 bases, with reading frame beginning at the first base. V and J are truncated by 4 bases and 6 bases respectively, leaving an intervening sequence of 15 bases. This specimen's time point label, interpreted: newly diagnosed GD, antithyroid drugs for less than 3 months. RNA was extracted from PBMCs in TRIzol for both TCR sequencing and RNA sequencing. The diagnosis of Graves' disease followed American Thyroid Association guidelines. The patients came from an endocrinology department in Xi'an, China. Each patient gave roughly 8.4 milliliters of peripheral blood, collected in an EDTA anticoagulant tube. Ficoll Paque Plus density gradient separation was used to isolate PBMCs, and no further T cell sorting was done. RNA quality was checked with an Agilent 2100 Bioanalyzer and agarose gel, and concentration with a NanoDrop 2000.

Library preparation employed multiplex PCR. Sequenced on an Illumina HiSeq 4000. iRepertoire HTBI primers and Arm-PCR amplification of CDR3 regions were used to construct TCR beta libraries. Gel purification was performed on PCR products prior to sequencing. On the authors' methods: Across samples, fewer than 70 TRBV and roughly 15 TRBJ segments were identified and used for gene usage analysis of CDR3 amino acid clonotypes. COPE and FqMerger were used to merge the filtered high-quality paired reads into contigs. BLAST was used to align contigs to the IMGT TRBV, TRBD and TRBJ reference genes, and CDR3 was defined following IMGT. Highly expanded clones were defined as clonotypes with a frequency above 0.1%. Shannon entropy served as the measure of repertoire diversity, while the Gini coefficient captured V-J evenness. A clonotype found in more than one individual was treated as public. TCRdb reran the public reads through fastp at Q25 and MiXCR, keeping productive beta chains. Rows matching on CDR3 protein sequence are summarized as one entry with the most common DNA and genes. None of the V and J calls come from the authors' own analysis; TCRdb made them. In this sample the table shows about 430,000 distinct CDR3 sequences, 15% of which occur a single time. The ten largest clonotypes hold about 8.2% of the sample.

The same sample was also used in a study of T cells in Graves' hyperthyroidism and ophthalmopathy. The second publication reports: A patient counted as having stable Graves' hyperthyroidism if no progression to ophthalmopathy occurred over 18 months of follow-up. The hyperthyroidism patients were between 18 and 65 years old and newly diagnosed, with a disease duration of less than 2 months. The study excluded patients with uncontrolled infections, other autoimmune diseases, pregnancy or lactation. Diagnoses relied on clinical symptoms, serum thyroxine and TRAb, thyroid ultrasound and orbital computed tomography. The first round of RT-PCR for the TCR CDR3 was performed with the HTBI primer set and the Qiagen OneStep RT-PCR kit. Most expanded thyroid clonotypes (frequency above 0.001) were also found in blood, which suggests that blood repertoires may mirror thyroid immune responses. A model built on a 13 V-J signature distinguished ophthalmopathy from stable hyperthyroidism, reaching 87.88% sensitivity and approximately 83% specificity in cross-validation and 80%/75% in testing. During validation, the model predicted progression to ophthalmopathy a median of approximately 6 months ahead of onset, with more than 60% sensitivity and about 72% specificity. A discovery cohort of about 100 patients, 43 with Graves' ophthalmopathy and 55 to 65 with stable Graves' hyperthyroidism, was used to find distinguishing TCR V-J signatures. Prospective prediction of ophthalmopathy was tested in an independent validation cohort of fewer than 20 hyperthyroidism patients and around 16 patients who later progressed to ophthalmopathy. The roughly 99 discovery patients were divided at random into training and test sets in a 7:3 ratio. In addition, the study compared T-cell repertoires in thyroid tissue and in blood from five to seven Graves' hyperthyroidism patients. After blood sampling, hyperthyroidism patients were treated with methimazole at a starting dose of 30 mg daily, and ophthalmopathy patients were treated with high-dose intravenous methylprednisolone. Libraries were constructed in a second round of multiplex PCR, after which size selection and purification were carried out. Paired-end sequencing of the libraries was performed with 100 bp reads on an Illumina HiSeq2000. SOAPnuke was used to process the raw data, removing reads that contained adapters or uncalled bases, had a mean Phred below 15, or lacked an exact match to the constant primer or identifier. High-quality paired reads were merged with COPE v1.2.5, and unique nucleotide sequences were defined as clonotypes. Clonotypes were aligned to IMGT TRBV, TRBD and TRBJ reference segments using MiTCR v1.1. The analysis was restricted to V-J combinations with a frequency above 0.0001, which together covered 99.2% of the repertoires. The TCS score was defined as F50 (clonal expansion) divided by E x V (chaos), with BLOSUM62-based TCRdist calculated between CDR3 peptides within each V-J. Welch's t-statistics and random forest reduced fewer than 550 V-J features to about 13, which were used in a naive Bayes classifier (R e1071). No statistical method was used to fix the sample size in advance, and group allocation was not hidden from the investigators. TCR Vbeta CDR3 sequencing of 120 to 150 peripheral blood samples (43 ophthalmopathy, roughly 72 hyperthyroidism and some 17 progressor patients) is reported in the paper.

The V and J genes are TRBV9 and TRBJ2-3; no D gene is confidently identified. Sequencing was performed on peripheral blood mononuclear cells (PBMCs), taken at new diagnosis, from a patient treated with antithyroid drugs. This TCR came from a woman in her thirties or forties with Graves disease. Donor details come from another sample of the same person, matched by shared clones. The CDR3 is CASSTDPDGDTQYF. In nucleotides, the sequence is TGTGCCAGCAGCACGGACCCGGATGGCGATACGCAGTATTTT.